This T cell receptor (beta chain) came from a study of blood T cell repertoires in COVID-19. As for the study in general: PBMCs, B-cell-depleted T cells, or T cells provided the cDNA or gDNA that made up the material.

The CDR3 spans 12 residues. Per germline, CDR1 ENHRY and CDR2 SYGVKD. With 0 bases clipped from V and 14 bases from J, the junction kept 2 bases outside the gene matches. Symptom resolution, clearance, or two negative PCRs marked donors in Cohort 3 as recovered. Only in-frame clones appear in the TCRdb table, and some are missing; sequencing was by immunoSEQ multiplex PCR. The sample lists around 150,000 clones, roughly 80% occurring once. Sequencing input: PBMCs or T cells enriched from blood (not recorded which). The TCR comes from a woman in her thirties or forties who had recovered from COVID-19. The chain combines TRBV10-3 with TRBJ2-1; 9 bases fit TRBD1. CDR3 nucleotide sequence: TGTGCCATCAGTGAGTCGACAGGGGGGAAGTTCTTC. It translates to CAISESTGGKFF.